A single sample gave rise to the 21 T cell receptor beta chains below, sequenced in a study of molecular identifiers for immune sequencing clone quantification (dated by TCRdb to between 2018 and 2020). The protocol used for the library was PCR. TCRdb records Illumina HiSeq 4000 as the sequencer. The public reads were reprocessed in TCRdb via fastp at Q25 and MiXCR, keeping in-frame beta chains. Here each entry gathers all rows of one CDR3 protein and keeps the most common genes and DNA. The sample table holds around 54,000 distinct CDR3 sequences, of which roughly 24% were seen once. The ten largest make up 1.9% of the sample. The specimen was naive CD8+ T cells from blood, with Jurkat cell RNA spiked in. The cell subset or site tag for this specimen amounts to: FACS-sorted CD8+CD4-CCR7+CD45RA+ naive T cells. These receptors all stem from a human donor in good health. Some libraries in this study had Jurkat cell RNA spiked in.

This clonotype occurred many times. The chain is built from TRBV3-1 and TRBJ1-1, with no clear D. The CDR3 length is 15 residues. V shed 1 base and J shed 1 base, with 10 bases lying between them. Germline V gives CDR1 LGHDT, CDR2 YNNKEL (reference sequence). CDR3 residues: CASSQVKGPNTEAFF. CDR3 bases: TGTGCCAGCAGCCAAGTTAAGGGTCCGAACACTGAAGCTTTCTTT.

A remark on this clonotype: One junction end disagrees with the germline gene, perhaps due to a read error. This chain links TRBV28 with TRBJ2-3, with 8 bases fitting TRBD2. Germline V lookup: CDR1 MDHEN, CDR2 SYDVKM. The CDR3 has 15 residues. The CDR3 region is CAGSLTSGYTDTQYF. CDR3 sequence (DNA): TGTGCCGGCAGTTTAACTAGCGGATACACAGATACGCAGTATTTT.

With respect to this clonotype: Given a much more abundant clone one base away, this may be a read error. The chain links TRBV4-1 to TRBJ2-7, with D perhaps matching TRBD2 (6 bases). Trimming took off 2 bases at V and 2 bases at J, with 19 bases between the two ends. The CDR3 extends over 17 amino acids. Germline V gene lookup returns CDR1 MGHRA and CDR2 YSYEKL. In DNA, the CDR3 is TGCGCCAGCAGCCAAAAACCCCGGCCCGGGAGTACCTACGAGCAGTACTTC. Its protein is CASSQKPRPGSTYEQYF.

With respect to this clonotype: A read error is possible here, since a much larger clone lies one base away. The chain couples TRBV5-6 to TRBJ2-7; 11 bases map to TRBD2. Germline loops: CDR1 SGHDT, CDR2 YYEEEE. With 4 bases clipped from V and 4 bases from J, the junction kept 10 bases outside the gene matches. This CDR3 is 16 amino acids long. CDR3 loop: CASSPKLAGAGYEQYF. CDR3 DNA sequence: TGTGCCAGCAGCCCAAAACTAGCGGGAGCGGGTTACGAGCAGTACTTC. The variable domain in full, completed from reference TRBV5-6 and TRBJ2-7, reads DAGVTQSPTHLIKTRGQQVTLRCSPKSGHDTVSWYQQALGQGPQFIFQYYEEEERQRGNFPDRFSGHQFPNYSSELNVNALLLGDSALYLCASSPKLAGAGYEQYFGPGTRLTVT.

A remark on this clonotype: The junction shows a germline mismatch at one end, possibly a read error. The rearrangement links TRBV13 to TRBJ1-1; no clear D. Germline CDR1 is PRHDT and CDR2 is FYEKMQ (reference sequence). The CDR3 has 13 residues. CDR3 residues: CASSLEENTEASF. CDR3 DNA sequence: TGTGCCAGCAGCTTAGAAGAGAACACTGAAGCTTCCTTT.

The chain couples TRBV7-9 to TRBJ2-1, with a weak D call TRBD2 (5 bases). Trimming left V 5 bases short and J 8 bases short, with 10 bases between. The V gene's germline CDR1 is SEHNR and CDR2 FQNEAQ (reference sequence). This CDR3 is built from 12 residues. The CDR3 nucleotides read TGTGCCAGCAGCCAGGACTTCGATGAGCAGTTCTTC. Translation gives CASSQDFDEQFF.

This clonotype was detected a few times. Likely a read error: the CDR3 ends without its conserved phenylalanine or tryptophan. The rearrangement joins TRBV4-3 to TRBJ2-1, with D maybe TRBD2 (6 bases). The V end was cut by 4 bases, the J end by 4 bases, with 11 bases between. The CDR3 sequence is 14 residues long. Germline assignment: CDR1 LGHNA and CDR2 YSLEER. CDR3 coding DNA: TGCGCCAGCAGCCGCGCTAGCGAGTACAATGAGCAGTTCCTC. Amino acids: CASSRASEYNEQFL.

The chain couples TRBV24-1 to TRBJ2-1; 8 nucleotides align to TRBD1. The CDR3 is 14 residues long. CDR1 and CDR2 (germline): KGHDR, SFDVKD. V trimming: 3 bases; J trimming: 8 bases; junction bases outside the gene matches: 5. The CDR3 nucleotides are TGTGCCACCAGTGATCGACAGGGGAATCATGAGCAGTTCTTC. The encoded protein is CATSDRQGNHEQFF.

This clonotype turned up a few times. A much more abundant neighbour one base away suggests this may be a read error. The rearrangement joins TRBV5-3 to TRBJ2-5; possibly TRBD1 for D (6 bases). TRBV5-3 qualifies as an ORF whose function is uncertain. This CDR3 has 14 amino acids. V was pared by 8 bases and J by 10 bases, with 24 bases between. The CDR3 loop is CASSISTGLELQYF. DNA for the CDR3: TGTGCCAGCAGCATCTCGACAGGCCTAGAGCTCCAGTACTTC.

This clonotype was observed a single time. A much larger clonotype is one base distant, so this may be a read error. This rearrangement joins TRBV20-1 to TRBJ2-1; 11 bases match TRBD2. The CDR3 is 14 amino acids. The germline CDR1 and CDR2 sequences are DFQATT and SNEGSKA (reference sequence). In nucleotides, the CDR3 is TGCAGTGCAAGAGGGACTAGCGGCTACAATAAGCAGTTCTTC. Its translation is CSARGTSGYNKQFF.

This clonotype showed up many times. The chain joins TRBV6-2 or TRBV6-3 to TRBJ2-5; D is uncertain. In germline, CDR1 is MNHEY, CDR2 SVGEGT. The CDR3 covers 12 residues. V gave up 8 bases and J gave up 5 bases, with 12 bases separating them. CDR3 amino acids: CASGQTGETQYF. The CDR3 region has the DNA TGTGCCAGCGGCCAGACTGGGGAGACCCAGTACTTC.

Concerning this clonotype: This clone may be a read error of a much larger clone one base away. The V gene is TRBV12-3 or TRBV12-4, the J gene TRBJ1-5, with TRBD1 as a possible D gene (5 bases). This CDR3 spans 16 amino acids. The CDR3, as DNA: TGTGTCAGCAGCCACGCCCCCGGGACGGAGAATCAGCCCCAGCATTTT. Protein product: CVSSHAPGTENQPQHF.

The rearrangement links TRBV7-2 to TRBJ2-5; 8 nucleotides match TRBD1. V shed 3 bases, J shed 4 bases, and the junction held 4 bases outside the gene matches. This CDR3 has 14 amino acids. Per the germline V gene, CDR1 is SGHTA and CDR2 is FQGNSA. CDR3 protein: CASSLTGDRETQYF. The CDR3 coding sequence is TGTGCCAGCAGCTTGACAGGGGATCGAGAGACCCAGTACTTC.

On this clonotype itself: A read error may explain this, as a much larger clone is one base away. V is TRBV5-6 and J is TRBJ2-7, with D tentatively TRBD1 (6 bases). The CDR3 has 14 residues. Between the trimmed V and J ends, which lost 4 bases and 1 base, there was a span of 12 bases. Germline loops: CDR1 SGHDT, CDR2 YYEEEE. CDR3 sequence reads: CASSQRGQSYEQYV. CDR3 coding DNA: TGTGCCAGCAGCCAGAGAGGACAGTCCTACGAGCAGTACGTC.

This clonotype ranks as medium-sized. The chain combines TRBV13 with TRBJ1-1; D gene ambiguous. The ends were cut back, 2 bases at V and 8 bases at J, with 15 bases in the middle. CDR1 PRHDT and CDR2 FYEKMQ come from the germline V gene (reference sequence). The CDR3 totals 14 residues. The CDR3 is CASSLFNSVIEAFF. Written as DNA, the CDR3 is TGTGCCAGCAGCTTATTTAACAGCGTGATAGAAGCTTTCTTT. The full variable domain, completed using reference TRBV13 and TRBJ1-1, is AAGVIQSPRHLIKEKRETATLKCYPIPRHDTVYWYQQGPGQDPQFLISFYEKMQSDKGSIPDRFSAQQFSDYHSELNMSSLELGDSALYFCASSLFNSVIEAFFGQGTRLTVV.

This clonotype appeared once. The chain is built from TRBV7-8 and TRBJ2-7; TRBD2 is a possible D gene (6 bases). This CDR3 is built from 15 residues. Trimming left V 2 bases short and J 0 bases short, with 11 bases between. The germline CDR1 and CDR2 sequences are SGHVS and FQNEAQ. DNA for the CDR3: TGTGCCAGCAGCTTATGGCGGGGCAGCTCCTACGAGCAGTACTTC. Protein product: CASSLWRGSSYEQYF.

The chain is built from TRBV27 and TRBJ2-7, with a tentative D call TRBD2 (7 bases). With 6 bases removed from V and 4 bases from J, the gap between germline ends came to 16 bases. The CDR3 sequence is 14 residues long. In germline, CDR1 is MNHEY, CDR2 SMNVEV (reference sequence). The CDR3 nucleotides are TGTGCCAGCAGGCTCGGGGGGCTAGGATACGAGCAGTACTTC. Protein sequence: CASRLGGLGYEQYF.

This clonotype has a count of ten or more. V usage is TRBV5-1 and J usage is TRBJ2-3; maybe TRBD2 (5 bases). The CDR3 is 16 amino acids. V dropped 1 base and J dropped 2 bases, with 14 bases sitting between them. From germline, CDR1 is SGHRS and CDR2 YFSETQ. In nucleotides, the CDR3 is TGCGCCAGCAGCTTGTGGAAACTAGACCTCACAGATACGCAGTATTTT. It is translated as CASSLWKLDLTDTQYF.

There are a few counts of this clonotype. CDR3 in amino acids: CASSMNTEAFF. The CDR3 coding sequence is TGTGCCAGCAGTATGAACACTGAAGCTTTCTTT. This chain links TRBV6-5 with TRBJ1-1; D is ambiguous. V shed 5 bases and J shed 0 bases, with 1 base lying between them. CDR3 length: 11 amino acids. CDR1 MNHEY and CDR2 SVGAGI come from the germline V gene.

This clonotype was detected ten times or more. The chain joins TRBV20-1 to TRBJ2-7, with 8 bases identical to TRBD2. There are 15 residues in the CDR3. Germline loops: CDR1 DFQATT, CDR2 SNEGSKA (reference sequence). V was pared by 0 bases and J by 3 bases, with 7 bases of the junction left unmatched. The DNA for the CDR3 is TGCAGTGCTAGAGATACTAGCGGTAATTACTACGAGCAGTACTTC. Its translation is CSARDTSGNYYEQYF.

The sample holds many counts of this clonotype. The CDR3 DNA sequence: TGTGCCAGCAGCTCAGCGGGATTCCAAGAGACCCAGTACTTC. Translation: CASSSAGFQETQYF. The rearrangement links TRBV7-9 to TRBJ2-5; 7 positions match TRBD2. Germline values: CDR1 SEHNR, CDR2 FQNEAQ (reference sequence). CDR3 size: 14 residues. The J segment lost 1 base and the V segment lost 4 bases, leaving 3 bases of the junction unmatched.